The TCR beta chain under discussion was sequenced for a study of beta chain features in type 1 diabetes. Remarks on this clone: The antigen remains unidentified.

General study findings and limits: There was a moderate but significant shortening of TCRB CDR3s in all four CD4+ subsets of Type 1 diabetes patients. When VDJ junctions were examined, type 1 diabetes patients showed fewer insertions and more deletions.

Stem cell-like memory, regulatory, central memory and naive CD4+ cells were sorted via CD45RO/CCR7/CD25/CD127/CD95/CD27. The investigators reverse transcribed all of the isolated RNA, so they sequenced expressed TCRB transcripts. Naive, central memory and regulatory T cell samples averaged about 3.3 million immunoSEQ reads each. Measured with immunoSEQ multiplex PCR; TCRdb has only the in-frame clones, and not every one. The repertoire holds around 300,000 clones, with approximately 14% as singletons. The TCR comes from a man younger than 45 in good health. Material: central memory CD4+ T cells from blood.

The CDR3 bases are TGTGCCAGCAGTCGGGGGGATGAGCAGTTCTTC. As protein: CASSRGDEQFF. The chain links TRBV6-6 to TRBJ2-1; 7 bases align to TRBD2. Per the germline V gene, CDR1 is MNHNY and CDR2 is SVGAGI (reference sequence). This CDR3 is 11 amino acids long. V lost 5 bases to trimming and J lost 8 bases; unmatched junction nucleotides: 0.